Sequencing of this T cell receptor beta chain was carried out in a study of blood T cell repertoires in COVID-19 (dated by TCRdb to about 2020). Some background on the complete study: Samples covering the acute and convalescent phases of COVID-19 were provided by collaborators in the United States, Italy and Spain. The prospective study material was composed of cDNA or gDNA derived from T cells, B-cell-depleted T cells, or PBMCs. Subjects who had been exposed to COVID-19, were actively infected with it, or had recovered from it provided the deeply sampled blood TCRbeta repertoires that made up the dataset. The repertoires were made available in a free public database intended to serve as a resource for research on the immune response to SARS-CoV-2. Samples were obtained from the ongoing ImmuneRACE study (first 160 participants) and from roughly 1,300 subjects provided by 6 global collaborators. Nearly every sample came with metadata listing a de-identified subject ID, COVID-19 status, age in years and sex. Where available, HLA class I and class II types were taken from metadata supplied by the sample provider and were not determined by assay-based typing.

One collaborating source in Seattle enrolled patients while the patients were actively infected and followed the patients over time throughout the course of disease. Whole blood was collected in K2EDTA tubes by collaborating institutions according to the institutions' own protocols. For TCRbeta analysis, collaborator samples were shipped as frozen whole blood, as isolated PBMCs, or as DNA extracted from either sample type. TCRbeta CDR3 regions were amplified from genomic DNA using the immunoSEQ Assay, a bias-controlled multiplex PCR. As for how the authors treated the data: The number of nucleated cells in each sample was estimated from the amplification of reference gene primers within the assay. Sequence reads were collapsed and filtered to measure the absolute abundance of every unique TCRbeta CDR3 rearrangement. For each sample, productive Simpson clonality was calculated by taking the square root of Simpson's diversity index across productive rearrangements. TCRdb provides this immuneACCESS table in a form limited to in-frame rearrangements. Some clones are lacking; in checked studies, under half of them reflect an unresolved V gene, and why the rest are absent is not known. The V and J calls and clone size come from that table; D and trimming were worked out from the DNA. The sample table shows roughly 380,000 clones, and approximately 89% are seen once. Under 2% of the sample comes from the top ten.

Overall study results and their limits: How much clinical and demographic metadata was included differed by source and by participant, and the metadata was provided uncurated.

On this clone: Its specific antigen is unknown. Base-call qualities are not available, and no considerably larger clone is one nucleotide away.

V is cut back by 2 bases and J by 9 bases, with 3 bases in the junction unmatched. Reading from cysteine to phenylalanine, the CDR3 counts 13 amino acids. The entry retains the CDR3 DNA only, 39 bases that are in frame from base 1. The germline V gene supplies CDR1 MDHEN and CDR2 SYDVKM. This sequence originates from a woman aged 40-49 years with COVID-19, enrolled during active disease. Sequencing was done on a sample of peripheral blood. In this chain, TRBV28 is recombined with TRBJ1-2, with 10 bases aligning to TRBD1. The DNA sequence reads TGTGCCAGCAGTTTAGGACAGGGGGTGAGCTACACCTTC. Translated, it reads CASSLGQGVSYTF.